The T cell receptor beta chain under discussion was sequenced for a study of shared clonotypes between healthy human individuals. About the research overall: Used for every donor were three CD4 naive, three CD4 memory, two CD8 naive and one CD8 memory plate.

Genomic DNA of each subset was evenly split across several immunoSEQ plates. Per the authors' pipeline: In the immunoSEQ data, sequences were junction-only and lacked quality scores, so filtering differed. TCRdb's table, derived via immunoSEQ multiplex PCR, lists solely in-frame clones and lacks some. That table supplies the V and J calls and clone size; D and trimming were determined from the DNA. The data contain over a million clones, over 95% of them singletons. Germline V gene lookup returns CDR1 MNHEY and CDR2 SMNVEV (reference sequence). This CDR3 is built from 18 residues. Trimming took off 2 bases at V and 0 bases at J, with 18 bases between the two ends.

Sequenced input: naive CD4+ T cells sorted from blood. Specified subset: CD45RA+ positively selected. The sequence came from a young man in good health. This chain links TRBV27 with TRBJ2-3; perhaps TRBD1 as D (6 bases). Written as DNA, the CDR3 is TGTGCCAGCAGTTTAGGGACAAGGGGGTCCTATAGCACAGATACGCAGTATTTT. Translation gives CASSLGTRGSYSTDTQYF.